This T cell receptor (beta chain) came from a study of response to subunit inactivated influenza vaccine. Findings of the study overall: The authors put forward the suggestion that each seasonal influenza vaccination may bring in only a limited number of new T cells.

Germline assignment: CDR1 SGHTA and CDR2 FQGTGA. The CDR3 is made up of 20 amino acids. Losses at the gene ends were 1 base for V and 8 bases for J; bases not matched to a gene: 17. TCRdb analysed the RT-PCR reads with MiXCR anew, one entry per CDR3 protein. The data show 650,000 to 800,000 distinct CDR3 sequences, about a fifth seen once. As for this clonotype: Its target is unknown.

This chain connects TRBV7-3 to TRBJ2-1; 13 nucleotides match TRBD2. Specimen: PBMCs from blood, collected roughly 5 days after vaccination. This TCR derives from a man aged 50-59 years who received an inactivated influenza vaccine. The CDR3 bases are TGTGCCAGCAGCTTAAACCCACTAGCGGGAGGGCCAAAAAGTTGGGATGAGCAGTTCTTC. Its protein product is CASSLNPLAGGPKSWDEQFF.